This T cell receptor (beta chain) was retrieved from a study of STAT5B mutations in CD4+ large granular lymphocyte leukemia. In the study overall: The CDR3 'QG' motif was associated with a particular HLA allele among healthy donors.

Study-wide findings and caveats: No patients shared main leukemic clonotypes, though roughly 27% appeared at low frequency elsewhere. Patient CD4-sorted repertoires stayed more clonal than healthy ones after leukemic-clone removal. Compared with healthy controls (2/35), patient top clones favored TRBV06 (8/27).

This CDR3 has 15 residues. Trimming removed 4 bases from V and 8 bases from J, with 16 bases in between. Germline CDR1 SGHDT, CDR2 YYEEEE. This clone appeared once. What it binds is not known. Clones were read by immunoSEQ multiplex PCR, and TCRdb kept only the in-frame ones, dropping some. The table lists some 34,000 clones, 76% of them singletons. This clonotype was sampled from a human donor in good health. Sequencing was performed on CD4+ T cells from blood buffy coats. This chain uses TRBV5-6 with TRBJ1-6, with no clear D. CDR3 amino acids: CASSLEAGWYSPLHF. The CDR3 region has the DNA TGTGCCAGCAGCCTTGAAGCCGGGTGGTATTCACCCCTCCACTTT.